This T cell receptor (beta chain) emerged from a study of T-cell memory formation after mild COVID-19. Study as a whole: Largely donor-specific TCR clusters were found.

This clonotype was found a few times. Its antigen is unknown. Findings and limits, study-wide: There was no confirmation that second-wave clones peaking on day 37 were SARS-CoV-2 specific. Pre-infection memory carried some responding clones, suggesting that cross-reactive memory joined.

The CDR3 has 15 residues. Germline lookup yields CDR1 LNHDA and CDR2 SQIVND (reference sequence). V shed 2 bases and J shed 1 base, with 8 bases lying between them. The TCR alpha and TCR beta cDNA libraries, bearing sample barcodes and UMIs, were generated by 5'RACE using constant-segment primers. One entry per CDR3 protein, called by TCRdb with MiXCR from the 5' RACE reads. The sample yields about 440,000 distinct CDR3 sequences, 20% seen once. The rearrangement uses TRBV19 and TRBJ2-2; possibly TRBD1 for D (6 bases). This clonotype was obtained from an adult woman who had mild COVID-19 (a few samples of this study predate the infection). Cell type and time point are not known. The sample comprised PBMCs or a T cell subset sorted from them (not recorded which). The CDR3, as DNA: TGTGCCAGTAGTATACAGGGGTTGAACACCGGGGAGCTGTTTTTT. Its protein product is CASSIQGLNTGELFF.